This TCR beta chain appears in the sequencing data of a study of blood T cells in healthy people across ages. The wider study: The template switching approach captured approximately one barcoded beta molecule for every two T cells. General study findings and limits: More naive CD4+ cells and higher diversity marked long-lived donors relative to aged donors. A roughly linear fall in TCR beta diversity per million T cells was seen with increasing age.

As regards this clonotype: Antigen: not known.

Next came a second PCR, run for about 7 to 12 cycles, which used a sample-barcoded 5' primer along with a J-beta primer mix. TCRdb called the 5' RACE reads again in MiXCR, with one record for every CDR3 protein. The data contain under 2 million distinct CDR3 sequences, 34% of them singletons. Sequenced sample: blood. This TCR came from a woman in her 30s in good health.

The CDR3 nucleotides read TGCAGTGCTAGAGACCCGGGACAGGGCCCAGAGACCCAGTACTTC. This encodes CSARDPGQGPETQYF. J is TRBJ2-5 and V is TRBV20-1, with 9 bases lining up with TRBD1. V was clipped by 0 bases and J by 4 bases; unmatched bases: 6. The CDR3 loop spans 15 amino acids. Germline CDR1 and CDR2: DFQATT and SNEGSKA (reference sequence).